The T cell receptor (beta chain) under discussion was sequenced for a study of blood T cell repertoires in COVID-19. V was clipped by 6 bases and J by 2 bases, with 10 bases between them. This CDR3 region has 13 residues. Germline values: CDR1 KGHSH, CDR2 LQKENI. Sequenced by immunoSEQ multiplex PCR; TCRdb stores in-frame clones only, minus some. The table lists 300,000 to 400,000 clones, more than 75% of them singletons. The V gene is TRBV18, the J gene TRBJ1-1, with a tentative D call TRBD1 (6 bases). The sample taken for sequencing was PBMCs or T cells enriched from blood (not recorded which). This TCR was recovered from a woman aged 25 to 39 with acute COVID-19. The CDR3, as DNA: TGTGCCAGCTCCCCGGACAGTAACACTGAAGCTTTCTTT. Translating gives CASSPDSNTEAFF.